These 5 T cell receptor beta chains share one sample of origin, sequenced in a study of control samples from healthy donors and cancer patients (dated by TCRdb to the early 2020s). The library was produced with the immunoSEQ multiplex PCR assay. In its TCRdb copy, this immuneACCESS table keeps in-frame sequences only and misses some clones. Where compared with another copy, unresolved V genes explain less than half of these, and the others have no known cause. In this sample the table shows about 71,000 clones, around 92% of which occur a single time. Roughly a fifth of the sample is in the top ten clones. Sequencing was performed on PBMCs. The receptor set was obtained from a man in his 60s with lung cancer.

This clone was seen just once. V and J are TRBV7-3 and TRBJ2-2; D call uncertain. The CDR3 runs to 13 residues. The germline V gene encodes CDR1 SGHTA and CDR2 FQGTGA. Trimming removed 5 bases at V and 8 bases at J, with 12 bases between. CDR3 nucleotides: TGTGCCAGCAGCCTCCGGATGGCGGGGGAGCTGTTTTTT. Protein product: CASSLRMAGELFF.

This clone showed up just a few times. V is TRBV18 and J is TRBJ2-1, with 7 nucleotides matching TRBD1. The V segment lost 4 bases and the J segment 4 bases; nucleotides outside the gene matches: 4. This CDR3 is 14 amino acids long. CDR1 and CDR2 (germline): KGHSH, LQKENI. CDR3 DNA sequence: TGTGCCAGCTCACAGGGGGCTATTTACAATGAGCAGTTCTTC. This encodes CASSQGAIYNEQFF.

This chain uses TRBV7-2 with TRBJ2-3; tentatively, D is TRBD2 (6 bases). Germline assignment: CDR1 SGHTA and CDR2 FQGNSA. The V end lost 0 bases, the J end lost 1 base, and 11 bases lay between the germline ends. The CDR3 has 16 amino acids. This chain's CDR3 is CASSLAPGGGTDTQYF. The CDR3 DNA is TGTGCCAGCAGCTTAGCTCCAGGCGGGGGCACAGATACGCAGTATTTT.

The J gene is TRBJ2-1, the V gene TRBV18; weak D call: TRBD1 (5 bases). This CDR3 comprises 15 residues. Germline CDR1 and CDR2: KGHSH and LQKENI. The V end was cut by 6 bases, the J end by 7 bases, with 19 bases between. As DNA, the CDR3 is TGTGCCAGCTCTCACCCCCAGGGTGTTGGGAATGAGCAGTTCTTC. This codes for CASSHPQGVGNEQFF.

The V and J genes are TRBV7-3 and TRBJ2-7; D is ambiguous. Trimming stripped 4 bases from V and 7 bases from J, with 23 bases between. The CDR3 is made up of 16 amino acids. CDR1 is SGHTA, CDR2 FQGTGA, per germline. CDR3: CASSSPRSPPLREQYV. CDR3 in DNA: TGTGCCAGCAGCTCCCCCCGAAGCCCTCCGTTAAGGGAGCAGTACGTC.